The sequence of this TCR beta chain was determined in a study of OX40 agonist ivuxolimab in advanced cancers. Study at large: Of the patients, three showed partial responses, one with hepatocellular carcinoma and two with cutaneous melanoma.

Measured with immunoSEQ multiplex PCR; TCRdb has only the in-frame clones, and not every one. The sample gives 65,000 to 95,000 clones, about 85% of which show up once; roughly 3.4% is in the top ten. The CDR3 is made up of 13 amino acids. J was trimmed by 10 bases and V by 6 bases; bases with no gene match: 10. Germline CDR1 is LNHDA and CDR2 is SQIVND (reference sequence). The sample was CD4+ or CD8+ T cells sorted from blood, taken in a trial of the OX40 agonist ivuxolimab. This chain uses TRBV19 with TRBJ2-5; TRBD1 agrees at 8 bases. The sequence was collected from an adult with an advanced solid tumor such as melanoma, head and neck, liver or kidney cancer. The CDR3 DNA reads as TGTGCCAGTAGCGTGGACAGGGACGGTGACCAGTACTTC. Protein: CASSVDRDGDQYF.